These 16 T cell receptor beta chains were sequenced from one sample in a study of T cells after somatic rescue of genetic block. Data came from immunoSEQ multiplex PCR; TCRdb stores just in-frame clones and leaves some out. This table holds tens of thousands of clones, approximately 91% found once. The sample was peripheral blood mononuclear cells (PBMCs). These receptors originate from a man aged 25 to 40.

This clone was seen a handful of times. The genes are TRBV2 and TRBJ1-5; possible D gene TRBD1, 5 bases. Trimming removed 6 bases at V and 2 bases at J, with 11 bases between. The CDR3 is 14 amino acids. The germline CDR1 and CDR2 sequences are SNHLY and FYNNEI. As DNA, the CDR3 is TGTGCCAGCAGGGGCGGGGGAGGCAATCAGCCCCAGCATTTT. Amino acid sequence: CASRGGGGNQPQHF.

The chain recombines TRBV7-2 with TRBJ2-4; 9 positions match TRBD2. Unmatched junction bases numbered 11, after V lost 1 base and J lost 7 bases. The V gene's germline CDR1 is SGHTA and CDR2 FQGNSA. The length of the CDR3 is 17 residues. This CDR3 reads CASSLGSAGGPRNIQYF. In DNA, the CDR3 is TGTGCCAGCAGCTTAGGGTCTGCGGGGGGGCCCAGGAACATTCAGTACTTC.

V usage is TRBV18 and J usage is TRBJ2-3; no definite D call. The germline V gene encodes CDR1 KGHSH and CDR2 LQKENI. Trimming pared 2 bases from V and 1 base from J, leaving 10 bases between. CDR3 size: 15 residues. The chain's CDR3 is CASSPESSGTDTQYF. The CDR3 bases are TGTGCCAGCTCACCAGAGAGCTCTGGCACAGATACGCAGTATTTT.

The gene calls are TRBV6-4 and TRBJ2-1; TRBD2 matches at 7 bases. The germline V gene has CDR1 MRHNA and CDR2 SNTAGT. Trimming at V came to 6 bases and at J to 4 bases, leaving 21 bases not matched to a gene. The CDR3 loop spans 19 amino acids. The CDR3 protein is CASSGRERDLVSSYNEQFF. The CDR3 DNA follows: TGTGCCAGCAGCGGCAGGGAGCGGGATTTGGTCTCATCGTACAATGAGCAGTTCTTC.

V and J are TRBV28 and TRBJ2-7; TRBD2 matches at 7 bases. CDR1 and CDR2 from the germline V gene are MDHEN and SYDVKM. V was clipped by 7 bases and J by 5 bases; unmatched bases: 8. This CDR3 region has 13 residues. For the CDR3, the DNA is TGTGCCAGCAACGGCGGGAGTTCGAACGAGCAGTACTTC. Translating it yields CASNGGSSNEQYF.

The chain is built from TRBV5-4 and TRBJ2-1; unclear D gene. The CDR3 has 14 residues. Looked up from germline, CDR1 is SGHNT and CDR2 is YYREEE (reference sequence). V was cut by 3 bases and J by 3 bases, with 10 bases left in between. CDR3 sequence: CASSSLDGYNEQFF. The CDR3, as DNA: TGTGCCAGCAGCTCCCTGGACGGCTACAATGAGCAGTTCTTC.

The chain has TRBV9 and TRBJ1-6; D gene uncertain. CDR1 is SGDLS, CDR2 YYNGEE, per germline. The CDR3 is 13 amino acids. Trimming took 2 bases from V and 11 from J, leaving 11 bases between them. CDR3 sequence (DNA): TGTGCCAGCAGCGTCGGGGAAGGCACACCCCTCCACTTT. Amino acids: CASSVGEGTPLHF.

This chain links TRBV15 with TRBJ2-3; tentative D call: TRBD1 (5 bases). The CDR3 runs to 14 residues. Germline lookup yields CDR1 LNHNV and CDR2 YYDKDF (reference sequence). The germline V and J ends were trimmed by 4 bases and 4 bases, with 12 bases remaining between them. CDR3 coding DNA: TGTGCCACCAGCATTGTCAGGGTACCAGATACGCAGTATTTT. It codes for CATSIVRVPDTQYF.

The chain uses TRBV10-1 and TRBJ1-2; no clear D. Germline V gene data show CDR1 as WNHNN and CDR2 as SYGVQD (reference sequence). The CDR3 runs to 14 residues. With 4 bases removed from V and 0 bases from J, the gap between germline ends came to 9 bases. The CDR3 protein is CASSARGTNYGYTF. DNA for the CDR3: TGCGCCAGCAGTGCTCGGGGAACTAACTATGGCTACACCTTC.

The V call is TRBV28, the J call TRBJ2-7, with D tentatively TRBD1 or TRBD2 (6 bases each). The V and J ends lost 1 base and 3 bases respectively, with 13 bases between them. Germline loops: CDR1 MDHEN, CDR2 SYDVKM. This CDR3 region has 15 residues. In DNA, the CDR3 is TGTGCCAGCAGTTTATCTGGTGGAGGGGGCTACGAGCAGTACTTC. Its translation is CASSLSGGGGYEQYF.

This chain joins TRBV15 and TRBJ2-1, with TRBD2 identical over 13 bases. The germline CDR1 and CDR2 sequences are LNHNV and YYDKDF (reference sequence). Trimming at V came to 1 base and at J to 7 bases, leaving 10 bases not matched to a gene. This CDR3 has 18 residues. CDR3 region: CATSRVATSGRAGNEQFF. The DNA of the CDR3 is TGTGCCACCAGCAGAGTGGCTACTAGCGGGAGGGCCGGTAATGAGCAGTTCTTC.

The CDR3: CASRLNGVYGYTF. CDR3 sequence (DNA): TGCGCCAGCAGGTTGAACGGGGTCTATGGCTACACCTTC. The V and J genes are TRBV5-1 and TRBJ1-2; D is ambiguous. V dropped 5 bases and J dropped 4 bases, with 12 bases sitting between them. From germline, CDR1 is SGHRS and CDR2 YFSETQ. This CDR3 contains 13 residues.

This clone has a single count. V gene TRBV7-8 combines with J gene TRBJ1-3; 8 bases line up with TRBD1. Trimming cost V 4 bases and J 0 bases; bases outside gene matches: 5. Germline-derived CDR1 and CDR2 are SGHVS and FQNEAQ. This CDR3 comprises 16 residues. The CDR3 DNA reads TGTGCCAGCAGCTCCCGGACAGGGCTCTCTGGAAACACCATATATTTT. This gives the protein CASSSRTGLSGNTIYF. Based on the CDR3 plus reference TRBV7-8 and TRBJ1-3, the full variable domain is GAGVSQSPRYKVAKRGQDVALRCDPISGHVSLFWYQQALGQGPEFLTYFQNEAQLDKSGLPSDRFFAERPEGSVSTLKIQRTQQEDSAVYLCASSSRTGLSGNTIYFGEGSWLTVV.

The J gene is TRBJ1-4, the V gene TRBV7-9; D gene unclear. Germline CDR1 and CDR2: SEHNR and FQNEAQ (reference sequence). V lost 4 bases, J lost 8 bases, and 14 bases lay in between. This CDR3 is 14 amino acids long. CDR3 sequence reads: CASSSLRELEKLFF. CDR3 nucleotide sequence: TGTGCCAGCAGCTCCCTAAGGGAGCTGGAAAAACTGTTTTTT.

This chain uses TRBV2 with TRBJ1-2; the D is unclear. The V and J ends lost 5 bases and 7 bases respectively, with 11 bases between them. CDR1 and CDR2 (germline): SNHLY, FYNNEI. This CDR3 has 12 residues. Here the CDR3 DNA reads TGTGCCAGCAGTCAGATGAGCGGTGGCTACACCTTC. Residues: CASSQMSGGYTF.

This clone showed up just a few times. CDR3 sequence (DNA): TGTGCCATCAGAAACAGGGGGGAGGGTGAAGCTTTCTTT. Translation: CAIRNRGEGEAFF. The chain carries TRBV10-3 and TRBJ1-1; 8 bases are shared with TRBD1. The V gene end was trimmed by 6 bases and the J gene end by 7 bases; junction bases not matched to a gene: 7. From germline, CDR1 is ENHRY and CDR2 SYGVKD. The CDR3 loop spans 13 amino acids.